These T cell receptor beta chains were read from a single sample in a study of T cells in Graves' hyperthyroidism and ophthalmopathy. Each CDR3 protein is one row after TCRdb ran MiXCR on the multiplex PCR reads. The profile shows 350,000 to 450,000 distinct CDR3 sequences, about 15% of them singletons. Sequencing was performed on blood. These receptors were taken from a woman aged 55-70 years with Graves' hyperthyroidism. CDR3s include the opening cysteine and the closing phenylalanine or tryptophan. D genes are given only for firm matches. Some rows mark clone size as missing; the rest say once, few, many or name a class of expanded clone.

j_call	d_call	v_call	clone_size	cdr3_nt	cdr3_aa
TRBJ2-7	TRBD1	TRBV20-1	many	TGCAGTGCTTCGACAGGGTCCTCCTACGAGCAGTACTTC	CSASTGSSYEQYF
TRBJ1-5	TRBD1	TRBV19	.	TGTGCCGGCCCCCAGGGGGTCGTCGGCGCGGGTAGCGGTCAGCCCCAGCATTTT	CAGPQGVVGAGSGQPQHF
TRBJ2-5	.	TRBV24-1	many	TGTGCCACCAGTGATTTTAGGTTCTTTGGAGAGACCCAGTACTTC	CATSDFRFFGETQYF
TRBJ2-7	TRBD2	TRBV6-1	many	TGTGCCAGCAGTTCCCTAGCGGGAGCGAGGACCTACGAGCAGTACTTC	CASSSLAGARTYEQYF
TRBJ1-1	.	TRBV20-1	many	TGCAGTGGGGGCGCGGACACTGAAGCTTTCTTT	CSGGADTEAFF
TRBJ2-5	.	TRBV28	many	TGTGCCAGCAGTTTATCCGGGAGTGGGGCCGAGACCCAGTACTTC	CASSLSGSGAETQYF
TRBJ1-2	.	TRBV28	.	TGTGCCAGCAGTTCCAGCGGTGGCTACACCTTC	CASSSSGGYTF
TRBJ1-1	.	TRBV5-4	.	TGTGCCAGCAGCCTCGGGTCTTATACTATGAACACTGAAGCTTTCTTT	CASSLGSYTMNTEAFF
TRBJ2-1	.	TRBV3-1	.	TGTGCCAACAGCCCCTCCTCGCGGATCCAGTTCTTC	CANSPSSRIQFF
TRBJ2-1	TRBD2	TRBV7-2	few	TGTGCCAGCAGCCCCCGGGGACTACCGGCCGTCAATGAGCAGTTCTTC	CASSPRGLPAVNEQFF
TRBJ2-1	TRBD2	TRBV30	many	TGTGCCTGGAACAGCTTGGTCGGACTAGCGCGTAACAATGAGCAGTTCTTC	CAWNSLVGLARNNEQFF
TRBJ2-1	TRBD1	TRBV7-8	medium-sized	TGTGCCAGCAGCTTAGGACAGGGTGCCTACAATGAGCAGTTCTTC	CASSLGQGAYNEQFF
TRBJ1-2	.	TRBV12-3/TRBV12-4	many	TGTGCCAGCGGTGGAGGGCCGAGGGGGAACTATGGCTACACCTTC	CASGGGPRGNYGYTF
TRBJ2-1	TRBD2	TRBV6-1	once	TGTGCCAGCACTCGGGAGGGCTCCTACAATGAGCAGTTCTTC	CASTREGSYNEQFF
TRBJ1-1	.	TRBV29-1	many	TGCAGCGTCGTACAATATCAGAACACTGAAGCTTTCTTT	CSVVQYQNTEAFF
TRBJ2-1	.	TRBV5-1	.	TGCGCCAGCACGCCAGGTACGGAGACCTACAATGAGCAGTTCTTC	CASTPGTETYNEQFF